The T cell receptor (beta chain) described here comes from a study of graft-versus-host responses after intestinal transplantation. Study summary: Tacrolimus plus steroids were given to all recipients for 3 to 4 years, preceded by anti-thymocyte globulin induction. Whole-study findings and limits: The presence of high graft-versus-host to host-versus-graft clonal ratios in allografts characterized patients with graft-donor T cell macrochimerism. GvH clones surfaced in recipient marrow, some emerging earlier in ileum or blood. There was an association between peak levels of circulating GvH clones and early post-transplant HvG declines.

Trimming took off 8 bases at V and 5 bases at J, with 12 bases between the two ends. The CDR3 loop spans 12 amino acids. CDR1 is MDHEN, CDR2 SYDVKM, per germline. Of note for this clone: Antigen: not known.

Using immunoSEQ multiplex PCR, the repertoire was profiled, and TCRdb retains in-frame clones only, with some absent. Among 99,000 or so clones listed, roughly 88% were seen once. The clonotype originates from a human patient who received an intestinal transplant, so some T cells may come from the graft donor. This chain uses TRBV28 with TRBJ1-1; perhaps TRBD1 as D (5 bases). Sequenced here: PBMCs, sampled 255 days after intestinal transplant. CDR3 loop: CASRDRRTEAFF. The DNA for the CDR3 is TGTGCCAGCCGGGACCGAAGGACTGAAGCTTTCTTT.